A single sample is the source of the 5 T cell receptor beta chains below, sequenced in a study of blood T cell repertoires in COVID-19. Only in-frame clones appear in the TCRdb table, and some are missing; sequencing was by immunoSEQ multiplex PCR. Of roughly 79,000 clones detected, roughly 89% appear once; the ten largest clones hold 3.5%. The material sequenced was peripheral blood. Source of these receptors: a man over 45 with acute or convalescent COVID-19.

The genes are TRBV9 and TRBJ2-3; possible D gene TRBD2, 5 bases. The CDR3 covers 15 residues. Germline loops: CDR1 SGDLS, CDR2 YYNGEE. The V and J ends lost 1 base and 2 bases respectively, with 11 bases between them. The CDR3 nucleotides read TGTGCCAGCAGCGTACGGAGCGGAGACACAGATACGCAGTATTTT. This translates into CASSVRSGDTDTQYF.

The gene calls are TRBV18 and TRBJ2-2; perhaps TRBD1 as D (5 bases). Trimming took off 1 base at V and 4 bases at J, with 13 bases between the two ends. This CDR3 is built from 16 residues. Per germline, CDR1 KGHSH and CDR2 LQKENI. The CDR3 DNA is TGTGCCAGCTCACCACGTCATGGGGCTGGCACCGGGGAGCTGTTTTTT. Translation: CASSPRHGAGTGELFF.

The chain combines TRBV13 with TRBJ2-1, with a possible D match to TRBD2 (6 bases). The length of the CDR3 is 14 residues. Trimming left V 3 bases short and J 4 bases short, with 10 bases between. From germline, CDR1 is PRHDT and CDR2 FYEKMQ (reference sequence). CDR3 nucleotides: TGTGCCAGCAGCTTGGTGGGGACTTACAATGAGCAGTTCTTC. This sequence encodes CASSLVGTYNEQFF.

The CDR3 bases are TGTGCCAGCAGTTTATCGGGGTGGGGGGGCGGCAATCAGCCCCAGCATTTT. It codes for CASSLSGWGGGNQPQHF. This rearrangement joins TRBV27 to TRBJ1-5; maybe TRBD1 (6 bases). Trimming removed 0 bases at V and 2 bases at J, with 14 bases between. The CDR3 has 17 amino acids. Germline-derived CDR1 and CDR2 are MNHEY and SMNVEV (reference sequence).

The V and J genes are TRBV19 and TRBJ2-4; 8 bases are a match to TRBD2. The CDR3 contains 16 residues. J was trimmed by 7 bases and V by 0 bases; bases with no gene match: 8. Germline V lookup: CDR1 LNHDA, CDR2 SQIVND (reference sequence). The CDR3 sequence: CASSIEGLLADNIQYF. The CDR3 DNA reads TGTGCCAGTAGTATAGAGGGTCTACTAGCGGATAACATTCAGTACTTC. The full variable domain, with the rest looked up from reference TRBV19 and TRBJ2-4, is DGGITQSPKYLFRKEGQNVTLSCEQNLNHDAMYWYRQDPGQGLRLIYYSQIVNDFQKGDIAEGYSVSREKKESFPLTVTSAQKNPTAFYLCASSIEGLLADNIQYFGAGTRLSVL.